This T cell receptor beta chain was retrieved from a study of T cell repertoires in cytomegalovirus infection. Study-level results: Ex vivo responses were dominated by HLA-C-restricted CMV-specific TCR beta clonotypes.

This clonotype was detected only a few times. What it binds is unknown. The CDR3 extends over 15 amino acids. With V trimmed by 7 bases and J by 5 bases, 11 bases remained unmatched. CDR1 is SQVTM and CDR2 is ANQGSEA in the germline V gene. TCRdb itself ran the reads through MiXCR, one entry per CDR3 protein. This table holds roughly 640,000 distinct CDR3 sequences, 20% to 30% found once. The chain joins TRBV29-1 to TRBJ2-2, with 9 nucleotides matching TRBD2. Sequenced input: CD8+ T cells from PBMCs. The source of this sequence is a human donor in good health (CMV status not recorded). Some clones in this sample may be carry-over from other donors' samples. The CDR3 loop is CSAGGGGHMTGELFF. The CDR3 DNA follows: TGCAGCGCTGGCGGGGGGGGACACATGACCGGGGAGCTGTTTTTT.